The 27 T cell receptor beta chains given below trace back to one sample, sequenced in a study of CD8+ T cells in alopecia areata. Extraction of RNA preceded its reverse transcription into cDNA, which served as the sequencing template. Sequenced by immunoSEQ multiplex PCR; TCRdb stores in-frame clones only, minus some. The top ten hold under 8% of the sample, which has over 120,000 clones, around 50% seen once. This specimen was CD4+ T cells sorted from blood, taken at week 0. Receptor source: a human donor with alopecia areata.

This CDR3 is CASSRSPLGDRRNGELFF. In DNA, the CDR3 is TGCGCCAGCAGTCGATCCCCTCTCGGGGACAGACGTAATGGGGAGCTGTTTTTT. The chain combines TRBV23-1 with TRBJ2-2, with 7 bases lining up with TRBD1. TRBV23-1 is identified as an open reading frame with a role that is uncertain. CDR3 length: 18 amino acids. The V gene end was trimmed by 4 bases and the J gene end by 8 bases; junction bases not matched to a gene: 19.

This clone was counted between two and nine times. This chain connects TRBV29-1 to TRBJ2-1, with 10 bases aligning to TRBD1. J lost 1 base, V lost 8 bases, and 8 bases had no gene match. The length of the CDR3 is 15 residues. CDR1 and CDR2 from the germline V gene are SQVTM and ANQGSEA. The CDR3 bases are TGCAGCTCGACAGGGGGCTTGGTTTCCTACAATGAGCAGTTCTTC. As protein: CSSTGGLVSYNEQFF.

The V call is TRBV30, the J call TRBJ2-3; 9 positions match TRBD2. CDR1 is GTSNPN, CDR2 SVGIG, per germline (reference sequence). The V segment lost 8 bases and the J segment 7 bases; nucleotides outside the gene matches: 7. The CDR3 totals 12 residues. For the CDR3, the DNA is TGTGCCGGCGGCGGGGGGGCAAATACGCAGTATTTT. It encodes CAGGGGANTQYF.

This chain's CDR3 is CASSSRQNYEQYF. CDR3 nucleotides: TGTGCCAGCAGCTCCCGACAGAACTACGAGCAGTACTTC. The chain joins TRBV11-1 to TRBJ2-7, with a tentative D call TRBD1 (5 bases). Trimming shortened V by 4 bases and J by 3 bases, and 10 bases separated the two germline ends. Germline V lookup: CDR1 SGHAT, CDR2 FQDESV (reference sequence). The CDR3 extends over 13 amino acids.

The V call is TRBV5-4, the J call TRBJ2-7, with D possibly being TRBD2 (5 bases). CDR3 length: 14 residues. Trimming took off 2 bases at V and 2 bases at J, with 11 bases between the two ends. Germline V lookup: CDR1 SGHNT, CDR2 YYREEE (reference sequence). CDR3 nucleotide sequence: TGTGCCAGCAGCTTTGGACTCGAAACCTACGAGCAGTACTTC. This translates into CASSFGLETYEQYF.

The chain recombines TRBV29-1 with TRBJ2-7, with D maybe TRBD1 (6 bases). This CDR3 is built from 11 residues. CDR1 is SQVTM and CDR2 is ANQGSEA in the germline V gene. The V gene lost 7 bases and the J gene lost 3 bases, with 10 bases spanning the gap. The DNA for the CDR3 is TGCAGCGCTAGCAGGGGCTACGAGCAGTACTTC. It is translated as CSASRGYEQYF.

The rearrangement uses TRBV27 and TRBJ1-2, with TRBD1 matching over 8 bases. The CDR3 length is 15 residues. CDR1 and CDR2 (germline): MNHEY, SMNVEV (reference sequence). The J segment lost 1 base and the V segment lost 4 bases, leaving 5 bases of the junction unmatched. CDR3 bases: TGTGCCAGCAGTTCCACAGGGGGTAGTAACTATGGCTACACCTTC. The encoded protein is CASSSTGGSNYGYTF.

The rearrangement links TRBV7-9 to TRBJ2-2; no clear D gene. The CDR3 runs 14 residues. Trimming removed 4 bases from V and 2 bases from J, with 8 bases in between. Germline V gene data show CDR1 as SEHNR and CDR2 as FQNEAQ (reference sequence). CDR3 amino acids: CASSSGLNTGELFF. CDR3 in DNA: TGTGCCAGCAGCTCGGGTCTCAACACCGGGGAGCTGTTTTTT.

The CDR3: CASSEGGSAPPQHF. The CDR3 bases are TGTGCCAGCAGTGAAGGCGGCAGCGCACCGCCCCAGCATTTT. The chain has TRBV6-1 and TRBJ1-5; D unclear. The V and J ends lost 1 base and 9 bases respectively, with 13 bases between them. Germline V gene lookup returns CDR1 MNHNS and CDR2 SASEGT. CDR3 length: 14 residues.

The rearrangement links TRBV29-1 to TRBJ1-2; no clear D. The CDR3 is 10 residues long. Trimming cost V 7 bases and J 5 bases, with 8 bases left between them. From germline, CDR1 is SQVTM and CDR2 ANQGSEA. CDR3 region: CSAREYGYTF. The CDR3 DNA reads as TGCAGCGCCAGAGAGTATGGCTACACCTTC.

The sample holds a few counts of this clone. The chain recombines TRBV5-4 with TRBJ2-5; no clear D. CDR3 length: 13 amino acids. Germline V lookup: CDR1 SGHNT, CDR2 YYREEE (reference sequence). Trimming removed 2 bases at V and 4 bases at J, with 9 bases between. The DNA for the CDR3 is TGTGCCAGCAGCTTCCCGCGAGGAGAGACCCAGTACTTC. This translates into CASSFPRGETQYF. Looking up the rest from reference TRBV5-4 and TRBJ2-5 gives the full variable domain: ETGVTQSPTHLIKTRGQQVTLRCSSQSGHNTVSWYQQALGQGPQFIFQYYREEENGRGNFPPRFSGLQFPNYSSELNVNALELDDSALYLCASSFPRGETQYFGPGTRLLVL.

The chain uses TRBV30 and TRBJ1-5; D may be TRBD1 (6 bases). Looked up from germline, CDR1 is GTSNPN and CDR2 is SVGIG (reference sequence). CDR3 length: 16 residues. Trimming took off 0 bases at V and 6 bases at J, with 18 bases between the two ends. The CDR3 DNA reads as TGTGCCTGGAGTGTACTGGCCGGGGGCGCGGGTCAGCCCCAGCATTTT. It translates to CAWSVLAGGAGQPQHF.

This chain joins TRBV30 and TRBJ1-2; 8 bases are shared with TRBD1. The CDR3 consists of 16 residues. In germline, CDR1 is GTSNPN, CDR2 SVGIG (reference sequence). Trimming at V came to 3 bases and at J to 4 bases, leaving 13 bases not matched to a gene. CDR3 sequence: CAWSKTVQGVGYGYTF. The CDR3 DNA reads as TGTGCCTGGAGCAAAACCGTACAGGGGGTGGGCTATGGCTACACCTTC.

CDR3: CASSLGGTSNYGYTF. CDR3 nucleotides: TGTGCCAGCAGCTTAGGCGGTACCTCTAACTATGGCTACACCTTC. J is TRBJ1-2 and V is TRBV7-8; D remains ambiguous. This CDR3 contains 15 residues. The V gene lost 1 base and the J gene lost 0 bases, with 9 bases spanning the gap. Germline V gene lookup returns CDR1 SGHVS and CDR2 FQNEAQ.

DNA for the CDR3: TGTGCCAGCAGTTACCTACAGGGTAGTTCACCCCTCCACTTT. Translating gives CASSYLQGSSPLHF. The chain recombines TRBV6-5 with TRBJ1-6, with D maybe TRBD1 (6 bases). The length of the CDR3 is 14 residues. The V end lost 2 bases, the J end lost 9 bases, and 11 bases lay between the germline ends. The V gene's germline CDR1 is MNHEY and CDR2 SVGAGI.

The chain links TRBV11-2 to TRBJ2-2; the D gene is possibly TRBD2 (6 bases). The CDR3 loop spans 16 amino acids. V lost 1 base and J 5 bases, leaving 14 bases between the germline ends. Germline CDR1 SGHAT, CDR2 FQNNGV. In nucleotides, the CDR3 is TGTGCCAGCAGCTTAGTTTCAGCCGCGGGAACCGGGGAGCTGTTTTTT. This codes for CASSLVSAAGTGELFF.

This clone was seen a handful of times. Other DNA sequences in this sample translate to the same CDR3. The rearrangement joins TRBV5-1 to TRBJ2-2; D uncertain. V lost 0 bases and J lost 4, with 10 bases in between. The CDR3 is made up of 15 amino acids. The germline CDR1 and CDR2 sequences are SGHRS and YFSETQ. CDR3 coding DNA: TGCGCCAGCAGCTTGGCGCGGCTGGGCACCGGGGAGCTGTTTTTT. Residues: CASSLARLGTGELFF.

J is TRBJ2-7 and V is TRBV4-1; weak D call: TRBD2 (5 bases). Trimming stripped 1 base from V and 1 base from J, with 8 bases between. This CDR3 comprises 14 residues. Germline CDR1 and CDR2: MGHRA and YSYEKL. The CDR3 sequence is CASSQVEGSYEQYF. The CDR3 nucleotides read TGCGCCAGCAGCCAAGTTGAGGGTTCCTACGAGCAGTACTTC.

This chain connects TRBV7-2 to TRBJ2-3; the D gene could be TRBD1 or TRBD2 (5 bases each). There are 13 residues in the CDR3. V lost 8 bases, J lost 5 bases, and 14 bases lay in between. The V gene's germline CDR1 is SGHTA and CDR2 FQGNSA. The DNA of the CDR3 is TGTGCCAGCGAGGGGCTAGCAGGAGATACGCAGTATTTT. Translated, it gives CASEGLAGDTQYF.

The CDR3 loop is CASSLVPSTDTQYF. CDR3 in DNA: TGTGCCAGCAGCTTAGTACCAAGCACAGATACGCAGTATTTT. J is TRBJ2-3 and V is TRBV7-2; D ambiguous. Trimming shortened V by 1 base and J by 0 bases, and 5 bases separated the two germline ends. CDR3 size: 14 residues. Germline assignment: CDR1 SGHTA and CDR2 FQGNSA.

This CDR3 is CAWKSQNQETQYF. The CDR3 nucleotides read TGTGCCTGGAAGTCTCAGAACCAAGAGACCCAGTACTTC. V usage is TRBV30 and J usage is TRBJ2-5; D uncertain. From germline, CDR1 is GTSNPN and CDR2 SVGIG (reference sequence). The CDR3 totals 13 residues. With 4 bases removed from V and 0 bases from J, the gap between germline ends came to 9 bases.

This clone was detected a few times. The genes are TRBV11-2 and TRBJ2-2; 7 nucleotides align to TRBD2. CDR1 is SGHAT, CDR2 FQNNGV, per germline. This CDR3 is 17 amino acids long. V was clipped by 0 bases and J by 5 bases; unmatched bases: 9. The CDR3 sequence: CASSLEDWEGVTGELFF. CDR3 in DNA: TGTGCCAGCAGCTTAGAAGACTGGGAGGGAGTGACCGGGGAGCTGTTTTTT.

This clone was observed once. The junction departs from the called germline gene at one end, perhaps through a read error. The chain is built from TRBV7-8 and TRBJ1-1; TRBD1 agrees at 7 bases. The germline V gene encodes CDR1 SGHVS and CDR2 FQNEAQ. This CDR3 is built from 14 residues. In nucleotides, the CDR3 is TGTGCCAGCAGCTCACAGGGGCAGAACACTGAAACTTTCTTT. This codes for CASSSQGQNTETFF.

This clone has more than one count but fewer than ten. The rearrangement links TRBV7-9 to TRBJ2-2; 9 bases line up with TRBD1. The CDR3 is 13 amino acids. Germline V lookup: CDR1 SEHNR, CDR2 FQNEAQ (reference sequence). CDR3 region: CAGTGPNTGELFF. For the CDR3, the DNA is TGTGCAGGGACAGGGCCGAACACCGGGGAGCTGTTTTTT.

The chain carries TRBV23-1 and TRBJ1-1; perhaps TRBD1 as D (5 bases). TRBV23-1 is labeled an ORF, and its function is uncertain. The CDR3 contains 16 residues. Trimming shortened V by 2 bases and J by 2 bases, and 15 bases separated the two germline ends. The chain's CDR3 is CASSQPNRGLNTEAFF. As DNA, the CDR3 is TGCGCCAGCAGTCAACCTAACCGGGGCCTTAACACTGAAGCTTTCTTT.

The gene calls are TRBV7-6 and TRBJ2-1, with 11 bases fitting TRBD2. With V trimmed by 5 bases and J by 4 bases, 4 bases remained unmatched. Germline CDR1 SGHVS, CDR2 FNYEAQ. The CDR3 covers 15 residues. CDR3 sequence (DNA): TGTGCCAGCAGCGGAACTAGCGGGGGTTACAATGAGCAGTTCTTC. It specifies CASSGTSGGYNEQFF.

CDR3 in DNA: TGTGCCAGCTTTCAGGTTCAAGAGACCCAGTACTTC. Translating gives CASFQVQETQYF. V is TRBV18 and J is TRBJ2-5; no reliable D call. The ends were cut back, 7 bases at V and 2 bases at J, with 8 bases in the middle. This CDR3 is built from 12 residues. Per the germline V gene, CDR1 is KGHSH and CDR2 is LQKENI.